This entry lists 26 T cell receptor beta chains sequenced from one sample in a study of CD8 T cells in Susac syndrome. The RNA input was roughly 0.45 to 1 ug, and it was reverse transcribed with random hexamers. MiXCR, run by TCRdb on the immunoSEQ multiplex PCR reads, gives a single entry per CDR3 protein. The table has 150,000 to 200,000 distinct CDR3 sequences, around 95% seen once. Sequencing was carried out using CD8+ T cells from PBMCs. The receptor source for this set is a human donor with multiple sclerosis.

This rearrangement joins TRBV28 to TRBJ1-5, with a possible D match to TRBD1 (5 bases). Trimming left V 7 bases short and J 1 base short, with 11 bases between. The CDR3 runs to 14 residues. Germline CDR1 MDHEN, CDR2 SYDVKM. The CDR3 sequence is CASNPGESNQPQHF. In DNA form, the CDR3 reads TGTGCCAGCAACCCGGGGGAGAGCAATCAGCCCCAGCATTTT.

This chain links TRBV19 with TRBJ1-2; no clear D. The CDR3 runs 13 residues. The V and J ends lost 3 bases and 5 bases respectively, with 10 bases between them. The germline V gene has CDR1 LNHDA and CDR2 SQIVND (reference sequence). The CDR3 coding sequence is TGTGCCAGTAGTATGTCGGGGTGGTATGGCTACACCTTC. Translation: CASSMSGWYGYTF.

The J gene is TRBJ1-2, the V gene TRBV11-1; weak D call: TRBD1 (6 bases). The CDR3 is 16 amino acids. V gave up 4 bases and J gave up 4 bases, with 19 bases separating them. Germline V lookup: CDR1 SGHAT, CDR2 FQDESV (reference sequence). CDR3 loop: CASSSTGTSWTYGYTF. As DNA, the CDR3 is TGTGCCAGCAGCTCCACTGGGACATCTTGGACCTATGGCTACACCTTC.

The V gene is TRBV20-1, the J gene TRBJ2-7; 8 bases fit TRBD1. Unmatched junction bases numbered 6, after V lost 2 bases and J lost 3 bases. CDR3 length: 14 residues. CDR1 is DFQATT, CDR2 SNEGSKA, per germline (reference sequence). This chain's CDR3 is CSARQGARSYEQYF. Written as DNA, the CDR3 is TGCAGTGCTAGACAGGGGGCGAGGAGCTACGAGCAGTACTTC.

This clonotype was picked up one time. This chain links TRBV28 with TRBJ1-5; D is unclear. Germline values: CDR1 MDHEN, CDR2 SYDVKM. V was pared by 4 bases and J by 15 bases, with 16 bases between. The CDR3 runs to 12 residues. The CDR3 region has the DNA TGTGCCAGCAGTTCTGGCCTTGTCCACGGGCATTTT. Encoded protein: CASSSGLVHGHF.

The chain uses TRBV27 and TRBJ2-3, with D perhaps matching TRBD1 (6 bases). Germline CDR1 and CDR2: MNHEY and SMNVEV (reference sequence). V lost 4 bases, J lost 6 bases, and 14 bases lay in between. This CDR3 has 14 amino acids. The CDR3 reads CASSWGRGLDTQYF. The CDR3 bases are TGTGCCAGCAGTTGGGGAAGGGGGTTGGATACGCAGTATTTT.

The J gene is TRBJ1-2, the V gene TRBV20-1; D is undetermined. The CDR3 extends over 11 amino acids. Germline V gene sequence: CDR1 DFQATT, CDR2 SNEGSKA (reference sequence). Trimming took 6 bases from V and 8 from J, leaving 13 bases between them. The CDR3 here is CSATPKEGYTF. DNA of the CDR3: TGCAGTGCCACACCCAAGGAGGGCTACACCTTC.

The V and J genes are TRBV6-1 and TRBJ2-1, with D perhaps TRBD1 (5 bases). The CDR3 has 13 residues. V was shortened by 10 bases and J by 5 bases, with 15 bases between the two germline ends. Germline CDR1 reads MNHNS; CDR2 reads SASEGT. The CDR3 coding sequence is TGTGCCACCCGGATCATAGGGGACAATGAGCAGTTCTTC. The encoded protein is CATRIIGDNEQFF.

This chain uses TRBV20-1 with TRBJ2-7; D might be TRBD2 (6 bases). Germline V gene sequence: CDR1 DFQATT, CDR2 SNEGSKA (reference sequence). The CDR3 runs to 14 residues. V lost 1 base and J 3 bases, leaving 13 bases between the germline ends. The CDR3 bases are TGCAGTGCTAGAGGGGGGGAGGCTGGCTACGAGCAGTACTTC. Protein sequence: CSARGGEAGYEQYF.

The CDR3 nucleotides are TGTGCCAGCAGTGGCGGGACAGGGGGAACTGAAGCTTTCTTT. It yields the protein CASSGGTGGTEAFF. This sequence joins TRBV27 and TRBJ1-1, with 11 positions matching TRBD1. This CDR3 spans 14 amino acids. With V trimmed by 5 bases and J by 5 bases, 4 bases remained unmatched. Germline CDR1 reads MNHEY; CDR2 reads SMNVEV (reference sequence).

This sequence joins TRBV2 and TRBJ2-6, with a weak D call TRBD2 (6 bases). Germline CDR1 is SNHLY and CDR2 is FYNNEI. V lost 7 bases, J lost 0 bases, and 7 bases lay in between. The length of the CDR3 is 14 residues. The CDR3 DNA reads TGTGCCAGCATGGGAGGCTCTGGGGCCAACGTCCTGACTTTC. This codes for CASMGGSGANVLTF.

V is TRBV5-1 and J is TRBJ1-1; 8 nucleotides line up with TRBD1. After removal of 4 bases from V and 8 bases from J, the junction contained 7 bases not matched to a gene. This CDR3 spans 13 amino acids. Germline V gene data show CDR1 as SGHRS and CDR2 as YFSETQ. As DNA, the CDR3 is TGCGCCAGCAGCCTCGGGACAGGCTTCGAAGCTTTCTTT. Translated: CASSLGTGFEAFF.

The chain carries TRBV7-9 and TRBJ2-7, with 9 bases fitting TRBD1. The germline V gene has CDR1 SEHNR and CDR2 FQNEAQ (reference sequence). CDR3 length: 14 residues. V was clipped by 5 bases and J by 7 bases; unmatched bases: 9. The CDR3 region is CASSGQGPAREQYF. The CDR3 DNA is TGTGCCAGCAGCGGACAGGGGCCAGCTCGAGAGCAGTACTTC.

This clonotype was seen a few times. This chain links TRBV29-1 with TRBJ2-7; the D gene is possibly TRBD2 (6 bases). The CDR3 contains 14 residues. V gave up 5 bases and J gave up 3 bases, with 17 bases separating them. CDR1 and CDR2 from the germline V gene are SQVTM and ANQGSEA. This chain's CDR3 is CSVLGTEGGYEQYF. The DNA for the CDR3 is TGCAGCGTTCTCGGGACGGAGGGTGGCTACGAGCAGTACTTC.

The chain uses TRBV12-3 or TRBV12-4 and TRBJ2-3; TRBD2 is a possible D gene (6 bases). V lost 8 bases and J 6 bases, leaving 12 bases between the germline ends. The CDR3 loop spans 12 amino acids. The chain's CDR3 is CASGAGSDTQYF. The CDR3 DNA is TGTGCCAGCGGGGCGGGGAGCGATACGCAGTATTTT.

The count of this clonotype is one. The chain has TRBV29-1 and TRBJ2-5; the D gene is possibly TRBD2 (5 bases). The V and J ends lost 4 bases and 5 bases respectively, with 17 bases between them. Germline lookup yields CDR1 SQVTM and CDR2 ANQGSEA. The CDR3 consists of 14 residues. The CDR3 here is CSVVSVRVGETQYF. The DNA of the CDR3 is TGCAGCGTTGTATCGGTGAGGGTGGGTGAGACCCAGTACTTC.

This clonotype has a handful of counts. This chain links TRBV27 with TRBJ2-7; weak D call: TRBD1 (6 bases). This CDR3 has 14 amino acids. Trimming took 0 bases from V and 2 from J, leaving 8 bases between them. Germline loops: CDR1 MNHEY, CDR2 SMNVEV (reference sequence). The CDR3, as DNA: TGTGCCAGCAGTTTATCAGGGGGAACCTACGAGCAGTACTTC. It translates to CASSLSGGTYEQYF.

This clonotype was recorded once. J is TRBJ2-5 and V is TRBV29-1; D unresolved. This CDR3 comprises 13 residues. The ends were cut back, 1 base at V and 2 bases at J, with 8 bases in the middle. The germline V gene has CDR1 SQVTM and CDR2 ANQGSEA. The CDR3, as DNA: TGCAGCGTTGAAGCTACAGCGCAAGAGACCCAGTACTTC. This sequence encodes CSVEATAQETQYF.

CDR3 protein: CASSFTRNNEQFF. As DNA, the CDR3 is TGTGCCAGCAGCTTCACCAGAAACAATGAGCAGTTCTTC. This chain joins TRBV12-3 or TRBV12-4 and TRBJ2-1; the D is unclear. The CDR3 sequence is 13 residues long. V was clipped by 6 bases and J by 5 bases, with 11 bases between them.

The chain recombines TRBV9 with TRBJ2-7; TRBD1 matches at 9 bases. Germline V lookup: CDR1 SGDLS, CDR2 YYNGEE. This CDR3 contains 17 residues. V gave up 4 bases and J gave up 0 bases; unmatched junction bases: 11. CDR3 in amino acids: CASSPGTGILSSYEQYF. CDR3 sequence (DNA): TGTGCCAGCAGCCCCGGGACAGGGATCTTGAGCTCCTACGAGCAGTACTTC.

The chain has TRBV9 and TRBJ2-1; 10 nucleotides match TRBD2. CDR1 and CDR2 from the germline V gene are SGDLS and YYNGEE. There are 15 residues in the CDR3. The ends lost 5 bases at V and 2 bases at J; junction bases unmatched: 4. Here the CDR3 DNA reads TGTGCCAGCAGAGCGGGGGGGAATACCTACAATGAGCAGTTCTTC. Its translation is CASRAGGNTYNEQFF.

The chain carries TRBV2 and TRBJ1-5; 10 bases map to TRBD1. Germline lookup yields CDR1 SNHLY and CDR2 FYNNEI. Trimming removed 5 bases from V and 4 bases from J; junction bases left unmatched: 14. The CDR3 is 18 residues long. CDR3 coding DNA: TGTGCCAGCAGTTCAACGACAGGGGGCGGAGAAGCTAATCAGCCCCAGCATTTT. It is translated as CASSSTTGGGEANQPQHF.

The genes are TRBV29-1 and TRBJ2-2; D perhaps matches TRBD1 (6 bases). The V and J ends lost 4 bases and 4 bases respectively, with 13 bases between them. The CDR3 has 14 amino acids. Per the germline V gene, CDR1 is SQVTM and CDR2 is ANQGSEA. The CDR3 DNA reads as TGCAGCGTTGCCACAGGGAAGGGCACCGGGGAGCTGTTTTTT. Protein: CSVATGKGTGELFF.

V usage is TRBV7-9 and J usage is TRBJ1-2; 9 bases align to TRBD1. The CDR3 is made up of 18 amino acids. Germline V CDR1 and CDR2: SEHNR, FQNEAQ (reference sequence). Trimming at V came to 1 base and at J to 1 base, leaving 10 bases not matched to a gene. The CDR3 spells CASSLEGAGTGRNYGYTF. For the CDR3, the DNA is TGTGCCAGCAGCTTAGAGGGCGCCGGGACAGGGCGTAACTATGGCTACACCTTC.

The rearrangement joins TRBV30 to TRBJ1-2; the D gene is possibly TRBD1 (5 bases). Trimming removed 4 bases at V and 5 bases at J, with 20 bases between. The CDR3 covers 15 residues. Germline lookup yields CDR1 GTSNPN and CDR2 SVGIG (reference sequence). In DNA form, the CDR3 reads TGTGCCTGGATTTGGGGGAGAGACACTCTTTATGGCTACACCTTC. Translation gives CAWIWGRDTLYGYTF.

The V gene is TRBV29-1, the J gene TRBJ1-1; D gene unclear. Germline loops: CDR1 SQVTM, CDR2 ANQGSEA. There are 10 residues in the CDR3. V lost 4 bases and J 4 bases, leaving 4 bases between the germline ends. In DNA form, the CDR3 reads TGCAGCGTTGGTAGCACTGAAGCTTTCTTT. It translates to CSVGSTEAFF.